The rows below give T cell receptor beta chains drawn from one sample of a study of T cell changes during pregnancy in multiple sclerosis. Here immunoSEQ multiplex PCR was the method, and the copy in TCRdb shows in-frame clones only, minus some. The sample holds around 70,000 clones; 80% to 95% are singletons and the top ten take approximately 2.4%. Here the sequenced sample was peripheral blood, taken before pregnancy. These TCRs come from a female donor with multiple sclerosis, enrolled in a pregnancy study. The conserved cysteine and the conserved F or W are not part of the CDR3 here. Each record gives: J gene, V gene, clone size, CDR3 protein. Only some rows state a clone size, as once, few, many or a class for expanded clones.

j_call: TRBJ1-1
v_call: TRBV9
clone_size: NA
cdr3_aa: ASSPRHENTEAF

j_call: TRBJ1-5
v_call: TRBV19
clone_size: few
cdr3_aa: ASTPRGQGNQPQH

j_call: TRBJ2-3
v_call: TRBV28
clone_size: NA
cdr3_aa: ASSFVTSGGSTDTQY

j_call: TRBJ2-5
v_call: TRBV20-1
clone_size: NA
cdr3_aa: SANYRETQY

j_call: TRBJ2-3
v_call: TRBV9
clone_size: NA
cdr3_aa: ASSPRLAGSTDTQY

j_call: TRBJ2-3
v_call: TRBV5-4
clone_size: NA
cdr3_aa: ASSLAGTRRADTQY

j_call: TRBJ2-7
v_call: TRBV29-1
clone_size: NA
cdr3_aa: SVVYSYEQY

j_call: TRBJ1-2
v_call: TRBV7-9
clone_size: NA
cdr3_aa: ASSPRIQGKGYT

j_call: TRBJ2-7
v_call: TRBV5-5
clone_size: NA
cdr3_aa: ASSFRGSYEQY

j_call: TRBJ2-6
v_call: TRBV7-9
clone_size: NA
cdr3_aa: ASSLIGVGANVLT

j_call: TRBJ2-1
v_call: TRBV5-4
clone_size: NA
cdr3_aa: ASSSTAYNEQF

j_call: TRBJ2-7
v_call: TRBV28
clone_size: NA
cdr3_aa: ASSLWLAGAHNQGYEQY

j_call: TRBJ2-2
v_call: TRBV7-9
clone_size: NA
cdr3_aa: ASSALRSGNTGELF

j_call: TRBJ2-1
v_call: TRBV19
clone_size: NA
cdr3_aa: ASSMTSGSVNEQF

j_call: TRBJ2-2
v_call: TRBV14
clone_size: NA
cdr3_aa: ASSPLQGQGTGELF

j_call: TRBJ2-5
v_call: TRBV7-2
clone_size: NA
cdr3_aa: ASSRRWRETQY

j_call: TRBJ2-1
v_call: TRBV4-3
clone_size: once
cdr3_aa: ASSLGGGLIGNNEQF

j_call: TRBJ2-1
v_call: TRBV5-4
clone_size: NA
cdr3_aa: ASSLDLAGRGEQF

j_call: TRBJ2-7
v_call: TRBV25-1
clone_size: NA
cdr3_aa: ASSELAGDEQY

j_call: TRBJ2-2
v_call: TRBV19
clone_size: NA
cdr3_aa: ASSTRANTGELF

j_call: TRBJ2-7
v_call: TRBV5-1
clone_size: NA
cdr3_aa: ASSLAGTSSYEQY

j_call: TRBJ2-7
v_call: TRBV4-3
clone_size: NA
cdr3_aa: ASSQGPGAAYEQY

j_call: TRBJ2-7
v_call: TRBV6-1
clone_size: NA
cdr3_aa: ASSESPLAAGYEQY

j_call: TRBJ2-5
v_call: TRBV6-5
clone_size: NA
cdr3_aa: ASSYTTSGSGTQY

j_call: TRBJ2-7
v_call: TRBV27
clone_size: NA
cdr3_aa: ASSFFGRGRPGDEQY

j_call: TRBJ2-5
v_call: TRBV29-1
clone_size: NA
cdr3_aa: SVAQGETQY

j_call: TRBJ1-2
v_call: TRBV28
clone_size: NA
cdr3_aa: ASKRSLLYGYT

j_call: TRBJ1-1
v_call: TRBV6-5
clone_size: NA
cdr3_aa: ASTLGPLNTEAF

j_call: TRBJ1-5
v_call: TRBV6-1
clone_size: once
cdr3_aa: ASSSGTGGGQPQH